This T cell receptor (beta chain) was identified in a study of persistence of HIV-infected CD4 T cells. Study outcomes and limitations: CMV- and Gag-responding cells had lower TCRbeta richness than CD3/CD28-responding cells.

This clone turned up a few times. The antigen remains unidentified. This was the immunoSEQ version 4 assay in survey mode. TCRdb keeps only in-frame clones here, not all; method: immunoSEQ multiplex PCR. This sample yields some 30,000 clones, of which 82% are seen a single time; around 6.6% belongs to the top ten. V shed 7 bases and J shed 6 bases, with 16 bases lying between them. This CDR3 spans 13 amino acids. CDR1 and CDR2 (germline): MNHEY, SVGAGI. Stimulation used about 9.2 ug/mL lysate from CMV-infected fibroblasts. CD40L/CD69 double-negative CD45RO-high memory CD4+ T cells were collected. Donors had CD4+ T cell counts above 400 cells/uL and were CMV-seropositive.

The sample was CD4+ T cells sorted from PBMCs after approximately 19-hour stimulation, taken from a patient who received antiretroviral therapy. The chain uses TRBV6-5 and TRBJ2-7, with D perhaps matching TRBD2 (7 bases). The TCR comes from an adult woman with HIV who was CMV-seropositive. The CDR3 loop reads CASTPGRGGEQYF. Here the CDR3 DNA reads TGTGCCAGCACGCCGGGTAGGGGGGGCGAGCAGTACTTC.